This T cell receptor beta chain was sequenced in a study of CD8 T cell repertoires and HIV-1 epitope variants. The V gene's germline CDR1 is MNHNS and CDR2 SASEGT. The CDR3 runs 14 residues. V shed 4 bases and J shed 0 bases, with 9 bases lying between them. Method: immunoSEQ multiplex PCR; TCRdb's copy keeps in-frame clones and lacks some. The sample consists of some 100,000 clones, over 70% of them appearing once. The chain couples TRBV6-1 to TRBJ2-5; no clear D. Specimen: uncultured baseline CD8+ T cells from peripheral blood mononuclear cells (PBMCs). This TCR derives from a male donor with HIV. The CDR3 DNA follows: TGTGCCAGCAGTGGTCTGGCGGACCAAGAGACCCAGTACTTC. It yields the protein CASSGLADQETQYF.